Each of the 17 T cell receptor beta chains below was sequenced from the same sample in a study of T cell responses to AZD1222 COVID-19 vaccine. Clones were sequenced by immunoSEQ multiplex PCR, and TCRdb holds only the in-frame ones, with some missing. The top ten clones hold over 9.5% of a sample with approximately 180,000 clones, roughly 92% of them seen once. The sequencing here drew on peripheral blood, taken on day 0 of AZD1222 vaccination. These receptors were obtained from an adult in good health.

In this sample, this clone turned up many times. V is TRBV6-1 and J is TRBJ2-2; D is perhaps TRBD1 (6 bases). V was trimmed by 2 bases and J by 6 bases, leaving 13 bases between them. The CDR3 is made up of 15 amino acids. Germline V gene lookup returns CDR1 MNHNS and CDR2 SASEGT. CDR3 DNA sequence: TGTGCCAGCAGTGAATCTCAGGGGTGGGCCGGGGAGCTGTTTTTT. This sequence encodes CASSESQGWAGELFF.

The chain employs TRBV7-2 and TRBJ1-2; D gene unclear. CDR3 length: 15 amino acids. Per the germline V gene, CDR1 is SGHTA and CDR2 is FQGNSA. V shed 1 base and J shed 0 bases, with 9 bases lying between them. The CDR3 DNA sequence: TGTGCCAGCAGCTTAGGTCCGAGACCTAACTATGGCTACACCTTC. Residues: CASSLGPRPNYGYTF.

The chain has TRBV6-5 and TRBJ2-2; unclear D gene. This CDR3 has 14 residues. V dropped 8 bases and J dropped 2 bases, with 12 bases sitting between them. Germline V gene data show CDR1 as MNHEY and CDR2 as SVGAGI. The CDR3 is CASGREINTGELFF. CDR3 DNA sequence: TGTGCCAGCGGCCGAGAAATTAACACCGGGGAGCTGTTTTTT.

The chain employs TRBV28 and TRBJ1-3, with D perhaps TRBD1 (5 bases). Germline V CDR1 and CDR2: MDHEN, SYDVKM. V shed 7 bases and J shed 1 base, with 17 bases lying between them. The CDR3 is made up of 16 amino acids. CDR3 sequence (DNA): TGTGCCAGCAACCAGGGAGGTTACCTTTCTGGAAACACCATATATTTT. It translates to CASNQGGYLSGNTIYF.

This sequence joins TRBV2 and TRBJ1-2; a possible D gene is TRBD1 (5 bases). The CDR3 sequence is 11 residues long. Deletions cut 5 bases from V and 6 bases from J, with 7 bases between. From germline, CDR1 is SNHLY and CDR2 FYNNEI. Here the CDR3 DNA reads TGTGCCAGCAGTCCAGGGAATGGCTACACCTTC. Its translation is CASSPGNGYTF.

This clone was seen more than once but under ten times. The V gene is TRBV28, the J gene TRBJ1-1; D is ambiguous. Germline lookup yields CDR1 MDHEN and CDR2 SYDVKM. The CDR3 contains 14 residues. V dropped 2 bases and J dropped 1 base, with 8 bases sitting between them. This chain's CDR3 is CASSLQAANTEAFF. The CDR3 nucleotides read TGTGCCAGCAGTTTACAGGCAGCGAACACTGAAGCTTTCTTT.

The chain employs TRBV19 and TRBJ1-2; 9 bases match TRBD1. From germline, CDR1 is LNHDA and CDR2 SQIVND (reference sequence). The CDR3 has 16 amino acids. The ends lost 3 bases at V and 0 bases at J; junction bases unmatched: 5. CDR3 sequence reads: CASSINRQGANYGYTF. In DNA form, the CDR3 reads TGTGCCAGTAGTATCAACCGACAGGGGGCTAACTATGGCTACACCTTC.

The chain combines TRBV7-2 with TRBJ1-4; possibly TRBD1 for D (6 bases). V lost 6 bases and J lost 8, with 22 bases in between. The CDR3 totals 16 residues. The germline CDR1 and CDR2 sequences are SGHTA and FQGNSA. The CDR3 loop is CASSRLGGGADEKLFF. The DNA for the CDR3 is TGTGCCAGCAGTCGCTTGGGAGGGGGAGCCGACGAAAAACTGTTTTTT.

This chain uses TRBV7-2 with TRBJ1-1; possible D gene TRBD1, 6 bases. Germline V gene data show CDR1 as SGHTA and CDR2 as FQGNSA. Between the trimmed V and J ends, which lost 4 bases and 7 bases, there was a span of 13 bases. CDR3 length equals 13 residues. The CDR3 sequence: CASSSQEGGEAFF. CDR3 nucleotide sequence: TGTGCCAGCAGCTCCCAAGAGGGGGGTGAAGCTTTCTTT.

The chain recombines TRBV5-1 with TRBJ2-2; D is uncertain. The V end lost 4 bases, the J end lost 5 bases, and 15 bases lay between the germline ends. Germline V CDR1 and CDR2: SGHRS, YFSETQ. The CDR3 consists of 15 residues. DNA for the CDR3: TGCGCCAGCAGCCCTGCAGGTCTGGAGACCGGGGAGCTGTTTTTT. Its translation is CASSPAGLETGELFF. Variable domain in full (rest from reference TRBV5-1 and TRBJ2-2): KAGVTQTPRYLIKTRGQQVTLSCSPISGHRSVSWYQQTPGQGLQFLFEYFSETQRNKGNFPGRFSGRQFSNSRSEMNVSTLELGDSALYLCASSPAGLETGELFFGEGSRLTVL.

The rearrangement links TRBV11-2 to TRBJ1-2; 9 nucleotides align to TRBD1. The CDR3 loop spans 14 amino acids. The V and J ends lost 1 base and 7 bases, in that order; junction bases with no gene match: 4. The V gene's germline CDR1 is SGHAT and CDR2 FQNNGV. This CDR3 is CASSLVRTGAGYTF. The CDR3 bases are TGTGCCAGCAGCTTAGTGCGGACAGGGGCTGGCTACACCTTC.

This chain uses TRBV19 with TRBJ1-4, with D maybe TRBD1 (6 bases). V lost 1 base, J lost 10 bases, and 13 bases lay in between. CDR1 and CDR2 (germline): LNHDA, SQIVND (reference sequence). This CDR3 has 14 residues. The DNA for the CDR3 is TGTGCCAGTAGTATAGGTCAGGGGCAGAGAAAACTGTTTTTT. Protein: CASSIGQGQRKLFF. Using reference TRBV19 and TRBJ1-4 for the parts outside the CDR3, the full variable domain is DGGITQSPKYLFRKEGQNVTLSCEQNLNHDAMYWYRQDPGQGLRLIYYSQIVNDFQKGDIAEGYSVSREKKESFPLTVTSAQKNPTAFYLCASSIGQGQRKLFFGSGTQLSVL.

The CDR3 loop is CASSLGGWPRNTGELFF. Written as DNA, the CDR3 is TGTGCCAGCAGCTTGGGCGGGTGGCCCAGGAACACCGGGGAGCTGTTTTTT. The V gene is TRBV5-4, the J gene TRBJ2-2; possibly TRBD2 for D (5 bases). CDR3 size: 17 residues. V lost 0 bases and J 1 base, leaving 13 bases between the germline ends. The germline V gene encodes CDR1 SGHNT and CDR2 YYREEE (reference sequence).

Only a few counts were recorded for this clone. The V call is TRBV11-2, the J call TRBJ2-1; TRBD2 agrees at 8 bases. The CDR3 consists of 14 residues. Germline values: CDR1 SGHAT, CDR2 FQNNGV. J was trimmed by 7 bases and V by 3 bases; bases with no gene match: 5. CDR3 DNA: TGTGCCAGCAGCTTCTCACTAGCGGTTAATGAGCAGTTCTTC. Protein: CASSFSLAVNEQFF.

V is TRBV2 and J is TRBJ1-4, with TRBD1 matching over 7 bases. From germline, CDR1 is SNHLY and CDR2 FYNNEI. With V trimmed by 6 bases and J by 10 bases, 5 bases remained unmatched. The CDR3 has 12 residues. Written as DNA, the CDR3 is TGTGCCAGCAGGACAACAGGGGTAAAACTGTTTTTT. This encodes CASRTTGVKLFF.

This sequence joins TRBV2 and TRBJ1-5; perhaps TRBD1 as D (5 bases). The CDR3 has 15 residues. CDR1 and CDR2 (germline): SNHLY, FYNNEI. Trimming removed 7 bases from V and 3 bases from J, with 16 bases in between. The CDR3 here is CASTGGEGPNQPQHF. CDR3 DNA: TGTGCCAGCACCGGAGGGGAGGGGCCCAATCAGCCCCAGCATTTT.

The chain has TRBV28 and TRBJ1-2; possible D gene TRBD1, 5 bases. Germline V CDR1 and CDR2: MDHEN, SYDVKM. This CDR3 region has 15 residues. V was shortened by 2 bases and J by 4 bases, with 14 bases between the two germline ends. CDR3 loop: CASSLRGGLLYGYTF. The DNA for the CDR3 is TGTGCCAGCAGTTTAAGGGGCGGGCTACTCTATGGCTACACCTTC.